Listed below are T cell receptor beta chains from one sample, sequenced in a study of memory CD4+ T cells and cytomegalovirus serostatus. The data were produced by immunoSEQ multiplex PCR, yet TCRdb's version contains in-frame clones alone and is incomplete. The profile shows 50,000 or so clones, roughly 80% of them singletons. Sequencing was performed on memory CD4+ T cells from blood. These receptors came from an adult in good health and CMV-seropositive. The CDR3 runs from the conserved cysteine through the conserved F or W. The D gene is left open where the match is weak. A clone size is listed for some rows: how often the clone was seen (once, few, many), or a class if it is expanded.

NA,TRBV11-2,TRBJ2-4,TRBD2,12,TGTGCCAGCAGCTTTCTTGGACTAGCGCAGTACTTC,CASSFLGLAQYF
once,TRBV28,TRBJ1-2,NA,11,TGTGCCAGCAGTTTGGGGGATGGCTACACCTTC,CASSLGDGYTF
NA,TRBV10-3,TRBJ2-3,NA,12,TGTGCCATCGGGGGTGGCACAGATACGCAGTATTTT,CAIGGGTDTQYF
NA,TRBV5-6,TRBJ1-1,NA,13,TGTGCCAGCAGCTTGTGGCCTTCACATTCACCTTTCTTT,CASSLWPSHSPFF
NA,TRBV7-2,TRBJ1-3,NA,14,TGTGCCAGCAGCTTAGCCCTTGGCGGAAACACCATATATTTT,CASSLALGGNTIYF
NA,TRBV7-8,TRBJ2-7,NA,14,TGTGCCAGCAGCTCAAGCACTCAGGGGAGCGAGCAGTACTTC,CASSSSTQGSEQYF
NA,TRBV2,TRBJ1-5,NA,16,TGTGCCAGCAGCGGGGGGAGGGGAGGGAGCAATCAGCCCCAGCATTTT,CASSGGRGGSNQPQHF
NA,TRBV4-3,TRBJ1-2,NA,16,TGCGCCAGCAGCCAAGAGGCAGCAATCGATAACTATGGCTACACCTTC,CASSQEAAIDNYGYTF
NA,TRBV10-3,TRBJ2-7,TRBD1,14,TGTGCCATCAGTCCCGGGACAGTTTCCTACGAGCAGTACTTC,CAISPGTVSYEQYF
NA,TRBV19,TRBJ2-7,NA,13,TGTGCCAGTAGAGCCCCTGAGGGGGGCGAGCAGTACTTC,CASRAPEGGEQYF
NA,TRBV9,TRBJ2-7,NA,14,TGTGCCAGCAGCGTAGTCCCAGGGTCCTACGAGCAGTACTTC,CASSVVPGSYEQYF
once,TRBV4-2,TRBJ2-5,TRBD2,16,TGTGCCAGCAGCCAAGAACTGGGACTAGCCGAGGAGACCCAGTACTTC,CASSQELGLAEETQYF
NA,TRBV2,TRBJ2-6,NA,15,TGTGCCAGCACTCCGACATCCTCTGGGGCCAACGTCCTGACTTTC,CASTPTSSGANVLTF
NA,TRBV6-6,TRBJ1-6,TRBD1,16,TGTGCCAGCAGTTTATCGGACCGGGACAGTAATTCACCCCTCCACTTT,CASSLSDRDSNSPLHF
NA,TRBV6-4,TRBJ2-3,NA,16,TGTGCCAGCAGTGAAGAAGGAGGAGAGAGCACAGATACGCAGTATTTT,CASSEEGGESTDTQYF
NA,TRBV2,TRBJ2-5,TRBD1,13,TGTGCCAGCTATATACCGGGACAGGAGACCCAGTACTTC,CASYIPGQETQYF
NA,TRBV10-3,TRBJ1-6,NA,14,TGTGCCACCCGAGAGAGCAGGGAAGGCTCACCCCTCCACTTT,CATRESREGSPLHF
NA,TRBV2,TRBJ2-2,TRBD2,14,TGTGCCAGCCGACTAGCGGCAAACACCGGGGAGCTGTTTTTT,CASRLAANTGELFF
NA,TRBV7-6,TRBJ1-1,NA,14,TGTGCCAGCAGCCTTCTGGATGGGAACACTGAAGCTTTCTTT,CASSLLDGNTEAFF
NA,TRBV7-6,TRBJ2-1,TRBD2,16,TGTGCCAGCAGCTTAGGGACTAGTCTCTCCTACAATGAGCAGTTCTTC,CASSLGTSLSYNEQFF
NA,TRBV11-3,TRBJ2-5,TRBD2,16,TGTGCCAGCAGCTTAGGTACTAGCGGGGGAGAAGAGACCCAGTACTTC,CASSLGTSGGEETQYF
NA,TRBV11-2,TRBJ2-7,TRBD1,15,TGTGCCAGCAGCTTAGATCTGGGACAGGACTACGAGCAGTACTTC,CASSLDLGQDYEQYF
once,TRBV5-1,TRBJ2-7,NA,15,TGCGCCAGCAGCTTTGAGGGGCAGGGCGAGGTCGAGCAGTACTTC,CASSFEGQGEVEQYF
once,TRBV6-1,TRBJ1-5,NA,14,TGTGCCAGCAGTGACGGCAGGAGCAATCAGCCCCAGCATTTT,CASSDGRSNQPQHF
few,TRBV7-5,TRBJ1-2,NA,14,TGTGCCAGAAGCTCTACAACAGGGTGGGATGGCTACACCTTC,CARSSTTGWDGYTF